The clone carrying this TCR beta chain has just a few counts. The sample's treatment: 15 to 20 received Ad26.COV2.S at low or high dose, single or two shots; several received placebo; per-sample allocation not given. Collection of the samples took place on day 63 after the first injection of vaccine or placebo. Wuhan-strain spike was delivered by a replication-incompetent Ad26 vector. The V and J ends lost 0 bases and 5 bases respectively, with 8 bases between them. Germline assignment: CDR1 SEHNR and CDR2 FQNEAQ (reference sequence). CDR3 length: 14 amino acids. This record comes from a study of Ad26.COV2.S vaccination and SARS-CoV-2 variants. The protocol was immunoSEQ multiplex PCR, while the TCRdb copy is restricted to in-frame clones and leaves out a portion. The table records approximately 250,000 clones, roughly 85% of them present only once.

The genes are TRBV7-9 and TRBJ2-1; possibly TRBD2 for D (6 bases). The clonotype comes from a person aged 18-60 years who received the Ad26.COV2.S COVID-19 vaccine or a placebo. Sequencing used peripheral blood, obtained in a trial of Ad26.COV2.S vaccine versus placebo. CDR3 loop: CASSLASGNNEQFF. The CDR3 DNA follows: TGTGCCAGCAGCTTAGCTAGCGGTAACAATGAGCAGTTCTTC.